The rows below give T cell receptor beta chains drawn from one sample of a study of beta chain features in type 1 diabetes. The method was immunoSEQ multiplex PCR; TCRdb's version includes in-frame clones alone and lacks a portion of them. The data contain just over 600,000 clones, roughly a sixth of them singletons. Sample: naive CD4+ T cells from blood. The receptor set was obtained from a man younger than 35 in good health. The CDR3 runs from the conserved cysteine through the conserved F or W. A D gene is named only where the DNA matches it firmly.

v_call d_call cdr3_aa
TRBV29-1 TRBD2 CSVPGGAKNIQYF
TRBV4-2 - CASSQDMEPATQYF
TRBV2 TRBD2 CASSTRLAGGPLRAYEQYF
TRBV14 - CASSRVGSNQPQHF
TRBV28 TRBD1 CASSLGRTGLSPLHF
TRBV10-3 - CAISESRVGETQYF
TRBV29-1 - CSVGDSSSGQPQHF
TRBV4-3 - CASSLKRATDTQYF
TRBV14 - CASSQQGLESYEQYF
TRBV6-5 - CASSYSRLVKETEAFF
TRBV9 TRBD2 CASNRGGLAGPGGYNEQFF
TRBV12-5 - CASGPSSSEQYF
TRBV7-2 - CASSGTGTTNEKLFF
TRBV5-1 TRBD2 CASSNRLAGFTDTQYF
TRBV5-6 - CASSRWGRYNQPQHF
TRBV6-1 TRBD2 CASSEAGTSGRSYEQYF
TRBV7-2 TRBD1 CASNPTGSGNTIYF
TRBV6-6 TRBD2 CASSYRREGPDTQYF
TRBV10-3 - CAISVDNEQPQHF
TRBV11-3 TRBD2 CASSLAAGGQETQYF
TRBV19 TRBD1 CASSPTDRPYEQYF
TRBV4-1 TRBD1 CASSQGRARGPSEQYF
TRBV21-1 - CASSILRDSALCGANVLTF
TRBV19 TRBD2 CASSTSSGLSYNEQFF
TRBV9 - CASSLFGVEADNEQFF
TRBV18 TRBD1 CASSPSQGGTEAFF
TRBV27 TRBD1 CASSGQGIDEQFF
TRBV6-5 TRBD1 CASRTGEEYTEAFF
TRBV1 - CTSPTRAGGTYTQYF
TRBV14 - CASSQDRRVSGELFF
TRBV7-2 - CASSLDRAYNEQFF
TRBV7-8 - CASSLNTGELFF
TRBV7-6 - CASSLTDFNQPQHF
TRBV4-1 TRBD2 CASSYHGLAGGPGSYEQYF
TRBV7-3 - CASTLPGRAVNTEAFF
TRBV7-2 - CASSRYTGRGNQPQHF
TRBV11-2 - CASSLYGAEYF
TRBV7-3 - CASSLRRDYGYTF
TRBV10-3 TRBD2 CAISGTSVSYEQYF
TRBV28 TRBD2 CASSSGTSGGTQYF